This TCR beta chain was captured in a study of blood T cell repertoires in COVID-19. CDR1 and CDR2 (germline): LNHDA, SQIVND (reference sequence). V lost 6 bases and J lost 9; bases outside the gene matches: 12. This CDR3 has 16 amino acids. This table comes from immunoSEQ multiplex PCR, and its TCRdb copy is limited to in-frame clones, with some not included. The data hold over 250,000 clones, with 80% to 90% observed a single time. Across 24 US areas, participants ranged in age from about 18 to 90 years. Two negative PCRs, clearance, or symptom resolution characterized the recovered Cohort 3 donors.

This sequence was found in a woman aged 18-29 years who had recovered from COVID-19. V is TRBV19 and J is TRBJ1-6; 9 positions agree with TRBD1. The specimen was PBMCs or T cells enriched from blood (not recorded which). The CDR3, as DNA: TGTGCCAGTAGCCCTGGCCGAGGACAGGGGAGTTCACCCCTCCACTTT. Translation gives CASSPGRGQGSSPLHF.